Included here is one T cell receptor beta chain sequence, with context. Its target is not known. RNA, once extracted, was reverse transcribed into cDNA for use as the sequencing template. Only in-frame clones appear in the TCRdb table, and some are missing; sequencing was by immunoSEQ multiplex PCR. The table has 95,000 to 100,000 clones, 50% to 60% seen once. The sample belongs to a study of CD8+ T cells in alopecia areata. General study points: Scalp clonality and expanded CD8+ clones among the top 100 showed significant decreases with tofacitinib.

The CDR3 loop spans 12 amino acids. Trimming cost V 1 base and J 11 bases, with 9 bases left between them. Germline CDR1 and CDR2: SGHAT and FQNNGV. The treatment is: oral pan-JAK inhibitor, 5-10 mg twice daily. This receptor was identified in a human donor with alopecia areata. This specimen was CD8+ T cells sorted from blood, taken between weeks 55 and 65, from a patient treated with tofacitinib. This chain uses TRBV11-2 with TRBJ2-1; tentatively, D is TRBD2 (6 bases). The CDR3 DNA reads TGTGCCAGCAGCTTAGGAGCGGGCCAGCAGTTCTTC. The encoded protein is CASSLGAGQQFF.